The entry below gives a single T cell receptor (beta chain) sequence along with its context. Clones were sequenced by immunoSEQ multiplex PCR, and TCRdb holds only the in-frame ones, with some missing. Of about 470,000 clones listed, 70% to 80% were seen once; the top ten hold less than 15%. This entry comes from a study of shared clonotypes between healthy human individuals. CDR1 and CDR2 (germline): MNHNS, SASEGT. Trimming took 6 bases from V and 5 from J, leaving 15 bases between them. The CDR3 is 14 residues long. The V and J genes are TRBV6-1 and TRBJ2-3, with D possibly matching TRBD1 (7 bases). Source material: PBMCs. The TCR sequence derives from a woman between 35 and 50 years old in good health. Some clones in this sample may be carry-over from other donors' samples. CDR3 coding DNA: TGTGCCAGCAGGGCTGGGACAGCGGGAGATACGCAGTATTTT. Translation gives CASRAGTAGDTQYF.